This TCR beta chain was retrieved from a study of persistence of HIV-infected CD4 T cells. The immunoSEQ assay was version 4, run in survey mode. Each sample used up to 1 ug genomic DNA diluted to approximately 9 ng/uL. TCRdb's table, derived via immunoSEQ multiplex PCR, lists solely in-frame clones and lacks some. The data contain 40,000 to 50,000 clones, over 70% of them seen just once; the ten biggest clones take up less than 3%. Germline V lookup: CDR1 SGHVS, CDR2 FNYEAQ. The J segment lost 0 bases and the V segment lost 1 base, leaving 6 bases of the junction unmatched. The CDR3 loop spans 17 amino acids. Regarding this clone: Its antigen is still unknown.

Stimulation used approximately 9.1 ug/mL lysate from CMV-infected fibroblasts. CD40L-negative CD69-negative CD45RO-high memory CD4+ T cells were sorted as populations depleted of antigen-responding cells. Sequences were derived from CD4+ T cells sorted from PBMCs after roughly 18-hour stimulation, sampled from a patient who received antiretroviral therapy. The receptor was derived from an adult man with HIV who was CMV-seropositive. V gene TRBV7-6 combines with J gene TRBJ2-7, with TRBD2 identical over 10 bases. The CDR3, as DNA: TGTGCCAGCAGCTTAGGGACTAGCGGTGGGAGCTCCTACGAGCAGTACTTC. It encodes CASSLGTSGGSSYEQYF.